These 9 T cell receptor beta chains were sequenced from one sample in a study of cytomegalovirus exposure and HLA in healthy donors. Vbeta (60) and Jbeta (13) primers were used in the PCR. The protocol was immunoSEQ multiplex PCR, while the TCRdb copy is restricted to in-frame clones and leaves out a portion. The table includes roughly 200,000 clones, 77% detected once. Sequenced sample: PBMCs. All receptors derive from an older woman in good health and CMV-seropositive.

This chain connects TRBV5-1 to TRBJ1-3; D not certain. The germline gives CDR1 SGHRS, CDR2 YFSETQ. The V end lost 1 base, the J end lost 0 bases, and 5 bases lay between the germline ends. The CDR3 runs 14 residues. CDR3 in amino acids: CASSLTGSGNTIYF. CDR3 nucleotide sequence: TGCGCCAGCAGCTTGACGGGCTCTGGAAACACCATATATTTT. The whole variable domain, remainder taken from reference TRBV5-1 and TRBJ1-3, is KAGVTQTPRYLIKTRGQQVTLSCSPISGHRSVSWYQQTPGQGLQFLFEYFSETQRNKGNFPGRFSGRQFSNSRSEMNVSTLELGDSALYLCASSLTGSGNTIYFGEGSWLTVV.

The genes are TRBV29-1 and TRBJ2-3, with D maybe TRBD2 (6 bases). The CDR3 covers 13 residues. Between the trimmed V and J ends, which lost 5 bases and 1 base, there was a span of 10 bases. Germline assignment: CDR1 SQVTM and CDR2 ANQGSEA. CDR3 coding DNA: TGCAGCGTTCGGGGGATGGGCACAGATACGCAGTATTTT. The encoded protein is CSVRGMGTDTQYF.

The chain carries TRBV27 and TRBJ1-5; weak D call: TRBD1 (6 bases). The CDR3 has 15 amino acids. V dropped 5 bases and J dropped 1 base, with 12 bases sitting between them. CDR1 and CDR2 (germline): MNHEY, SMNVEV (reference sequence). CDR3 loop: CASSPGGRSNQPQHF. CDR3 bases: TGTGCCAGCAGTCCCGGGGGGCGCAGCAATCAGCCCCAGCATTTT.

CDR3 loop: CASSLPDRGHGYTF. The CDR3 DNA reads as TGTGCCAGCAGTTTACCAGACAGGGGGCATGGCTACACCTTC. The chain joins TRBV28 to TRBJ1-2; 10 nucleotides align to TRBD1. This CDR3 has 14 amino acids. Unmatched junction bases numbered 3, after V lost 2 bases and J lost 6 bases. In germline, CDR1 is MDHEN, CDR2 SYDVKM.

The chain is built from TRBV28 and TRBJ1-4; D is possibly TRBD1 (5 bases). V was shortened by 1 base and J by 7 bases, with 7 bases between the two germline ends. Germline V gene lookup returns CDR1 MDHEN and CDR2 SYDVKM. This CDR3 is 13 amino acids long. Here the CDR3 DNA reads TGTGCCAGCAGTTTATCCAGGGCTGAAAAACTGTTTTTT. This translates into CASSLSRAEKLFF. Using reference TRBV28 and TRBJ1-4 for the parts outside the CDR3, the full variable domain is DVKVTQSSRYLVKRTGEKVFLECVQDMDHENMFWYRQDPGLGLRLIYFSYDVKMKEKGDIPEGYSVSREKKERFSLILESASTNQTSMYLCASSLSRAEKLFFGSGTQLSVL.

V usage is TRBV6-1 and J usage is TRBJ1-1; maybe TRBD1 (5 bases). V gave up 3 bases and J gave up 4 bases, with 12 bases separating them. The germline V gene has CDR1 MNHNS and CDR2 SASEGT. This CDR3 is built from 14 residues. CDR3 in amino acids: CASSERGLSTEAFF. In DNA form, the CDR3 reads TGTGCCAGCAGTGAGAGGGGACTGAGCACTGAAGCTTTCTTT.

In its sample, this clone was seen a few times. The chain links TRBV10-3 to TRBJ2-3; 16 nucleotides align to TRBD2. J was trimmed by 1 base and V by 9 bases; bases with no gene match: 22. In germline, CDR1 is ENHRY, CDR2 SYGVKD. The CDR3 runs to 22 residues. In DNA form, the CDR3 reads TGTGCCATAGGGGAGGGGGCTTTGGGACTAGCGGGAGGGCCGAGCGGCACAGATACGCAGTATTTT. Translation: CAIGEGALGLAGGPSGTDTQYF.

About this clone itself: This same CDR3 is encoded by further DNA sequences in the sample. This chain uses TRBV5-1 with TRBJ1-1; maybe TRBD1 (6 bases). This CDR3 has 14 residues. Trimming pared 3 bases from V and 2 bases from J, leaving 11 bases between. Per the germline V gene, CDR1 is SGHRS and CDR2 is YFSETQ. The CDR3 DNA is TGCGCCAGCAGCTCCGGACAGCCTAACACTGAAGCTTTCTTT. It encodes CASSSGQPNTEAFF.

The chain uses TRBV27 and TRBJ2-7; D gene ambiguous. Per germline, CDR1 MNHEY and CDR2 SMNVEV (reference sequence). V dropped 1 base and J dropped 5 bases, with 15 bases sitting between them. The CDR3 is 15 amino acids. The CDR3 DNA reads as TGTGCCAGCAGTTTATATTTTCCAGATAATGACGAGCAGTACTTC. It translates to CASSLYFPDNDEQYF.